A single sample gave rise to the 26 T cell receptor beta chains below, sequenced in a study of OX40 agonist ivuxolimab in advanced cancers. Clones were read by immunoSEQ multiplex PCR, and TCRdb kept only the in-frame ones, dropping some. The data hold some 20,000 clones, with roughly four fifths observed a single time. Specimen: CD4+ or CD8+ T cells sorted from blood, collected in a trial of the OX40 agonist ivuxolimab. The receptors were gathered from an adult with an advanced solid tumor such as melanoma, head and neck, liver or kidney cancer.

The chain has TRBV29-1 and TRBJ2-2, with unresolved D. V was pared by 2 bases and J by 6 bases, with 10 bases between. The CDR3 is made up of 13 amino acids. Germline-derived CDR1 and CDR2 are SQVTM and ANQGSEA. CDR3 sequence: CSVESRTAGELFF. The CDR3 DNA is TGCAGCGTTGAATCCAGGACCGCCGGGGAGCTGTTTTTT.

This clone has only one observation. The chain carries TRBV5-5 and TRBJ1-6; 7 bases are shared with TRBD1. The CDR3 length is 15 residues. Germline trimming cut 8 bases from V and 6 bases from J; bases unmatched to any gene: 11. CDR1 is SGHKS and CDR2 is YYEKEE in the germline V gene (reference sequence). CDR3 nucleotides: TGTGCCAGTTCAAGGGGGACAGCAGTTAATTCACCCCTCCACTTT. Translated, it gives CASSRGTAVNSPLHF.

This chain uses TRBV7-2 with TRBJ2-4; D is ambiguous. The CDR3 length is 17 residues. CDR1 and CDR2 (germline): SGHTA, FQGNSA. V lost 0 bases to trimming and J lost 0 bases, with 12 bases between them. The CDR3 is CASSLAIGLKAKNIQYF. The DNA for the CDR3 is TGTGCCAGCAGCTTAGCGATCGGCTTAAAAGCCAAAAACATTCAGTACTTC. Complete variable domain (other parts from reference TRBV7-2 and TRBJ2-4): GAGVSQSPSNKVTEKGKDVELRCDPISGHTALYWYRQSLGQGLEFLIYFQGNSAPDKSGLPSDRFSAERTGGSVSTLTIQRTQQEDSAVYLCASSLAIGLKAKNIQYFGAGTRLSVL.

V gene TRBV6-4 combines with J gene TRBJ1-1, with D uncertain. The germline gives CDR1 MRHNA, CDR2 SNTAGT. Between the trimmed V and J ends, which lost 3 bases and 0 bases, there was a span of 5 bases. This CDR3 region has 13 residues. The DNA for the CDR3 is TGTGCCAGCAGTGATGGTATGAACACTGAAGCTTTCTTT. Amino acids: CASSDGMNTEAFF.

The rearrangement joins TRBV6-1 to TRBJ1-3; D ambiguous. V dropped 6 bases and J dropped 1 base, with 7 bases sitting between them. The V gene's germline CDR1 is MNHNS and CDR2 SASEGT. The CDR3 has 13 amino acids. The CDR3 DNA sequence: TGTGCCAGCAGGGGTAATTCTGGAAACACCATATATTTT. The encoded protein is CASRGNSGNTIYF.

This chain connects TRBV5-1 to TRBJ2-1; 13 positions agree with TRBD2. J gave up 9 bases and V 4 bases, and 7 bases lay outside the gene matches. CDR3 length equals 15 residues. Germline loops: CDR1 SGHRS, CDR2 YFSETQ. CDR3 bases: TGCGCCAGCAGCACCGGACTAGCGGGGGCCGGTGAGCAGTTCTTC. This sequence encodes CASSTGLAGAGEQFF.

This clone appeared once. This chain connects TRBV18 to TRBJ2-1, with TRBD2 matching over 9 bases. The V and J ends lost 2 bases and 4 bases, in that order; junction bases with no gene match: 9. CDR1 is KGHSH and CDR2 is LQKENI in the germline V gene. The CDR3 runs to 17 residues. The CDR3 nucleotides are TGTGCCAGCTCACCAAAAATAGCGGGAGAAGCTTACAATGAGCAGTTCTTC. As protein: CASSPKIAGEAYNEQFF. The full variable domain, rest sourced from reference TRBV18 and TRBJ2-1, is NAGVMQNPRHLVRRRGQEARLRCSPMKGHSHVYWYRQLPEEGLKFMVYLQKENIIDESGMPKERFSAEFPKEGPSILRIQQVVRGDSAAYFCASSPKIAGEAYNEQFFGPGTRLTVL.

This sequence joins TRBV5-1 and TRBJ2-3, with D perhaps matching TRBD1 (6 bases). Germline assignment: CDR1 SGHRS and CDR2 YFSETQ. V lost 2 bases to trimming and J lost 5 bases, with 9 bases between them. The CDR3 is 13 amino acids. The CDR3: CASSFWGRDTQYF. For the CDR3, the DNA is TGCGCCAGCAGCTTCTGGGGGCGAGATACGCAGTATTTT.

The chain couples TRBV7-6 to TRBJ2-2; D call uncertain. Per germline, CDR1 SGHVS and CDR2 FNYEAQ. V was cut by 5 bases and J by 3 bases, with 19 bases left in between. This CDR3 spans 17 amino acids. The CDR3: CASSPAVLGRYTGELFF. In nucleotides, the CDR3 is TGTGCCAGCAGCCCCGCGGTTCTGGGCCGGTACACCGGGGAGCTGTTTTTT.

The chain employs TRBV18 and TRBJ2-5; TRBD1 matches at 10 bases. V lost 2 bases to trimming and J lost 4 bases; unmatched junction nucleotides: 7. CDR1 and CDR2 (germline): KGHSH, LQKENI. This CDR3 has 16 amino acids. DNA for the CDR3: TGTGCCAGCTCACCAGTTGGGACAGGGGTTAGAGAGACCCAGTACTTC. It codes for CASSPVGTGVRETQYF.

The chain has TRBV5-8 and TRBJ1-2; D remains ambiguous. In germline, CDR1 is SGHTS, CDR2 YDEGEE. The germline V and J ends were trimmed by 0 bases and 0 bases, with 3 bases remaining between them. The CDR3 contains 13 residues. CDR3 region: CASSLDANYGYTF. DNA of the CDR3: TGTGCCAGCAGCTTGGACGCTAACTATGGCTACACCTTC. Complete variable domain (other parts from reference TRBV5-8 and TRBJ1-2): EAGVTQSPTHLIKTRGQQATLRCSPISGHTSVYWYQQALGLGLQFLLWYDEGEERNRGNFPPRFSGRQFPNYSSELNVNALELEDSALYLCASSLDANYGYTFGSGTRLTVV.

V gene TRBV7-9 combines with J gene TRBJ2-3; D not certain. Germline V gives CDR1 SEHNR, CDR2 FQNEAQ (reference sequence). The length of the CDR3 is 15 residues. The V end was cut by 7 bases, the J end by 2 bases, with 16 bases between. The CDR3 DNA reads TGTGCCAGCAACCCTTCCCGCCGGACCACAGATACGCAGTATTTT. Translated, it gives CASNPSRRTTDTQYF.

The CDR3 loop reads CASSLGGATTNEQFF. Written as DNA, the CDR3 is TGTGCCAGCAGTTTAGGAGGGGCTACTACCAATGAGCAGTTCTTC. J is TRBJ2-1 and V is TRBV28, with D perhaps TRBD2 (6 bases). This CDR3 region has 15 residues. CDR1 is MDHEN, CDR2 SYDVKM, per germline. V was shortened by 2 bases and J by 6 bases, with 14 bases between the two germline ends.

This clone appeared once. The rearrangement links TRBV4-3 to TRBJ2-7; D is perhaps TRBD1 or TRBD2 (5 bases each). This CDR3 spans 14 amino acids. Germline V CDR1 and CDR2: LGHNA, YSLEER. V lost 1 base to trimming and J lost 3 bases, with 10 bases between them. The CDR3 region is CASSQGRDVYEQYF. The CDR3 DNA reads TGCGCCAGCAGCCAAGGTAGGGACGTCTACGAGCAGTACTTC.

This chain links TRBV19 with TRBJ1-1; D may be TRBD1 (5 bases). Germline assignment: CDR1 LNHDA and CDR2 SQIVND (reference sequence). V dropped 5 bases and J dropped 6 bases, with 16 bases sitting between them. The CDR3 length is 14 residues. CDR3: CASSSIGWDSEAFF. The CDR3, as DNA: TGTGCCAGTAGTTCCATAGGTTGGGACTCTGAAGCTTTCTTT.

V is TRBV6-1 and J is TRBJ1-5, with 8 bases that match TRBD1. The CDR3 is 14 amino acids. Germline trimming cut 7 bases from V and 0 bases from J; bases unmatched to any gene: 2. CDR1 is MNHNS and CDR2 is SASEGT in the germline V gene. The chain's CDR3 is CASIGQGSNQPQHF. CDR3 DNA: TGTGCCAGCATTGGACAGGGTAGCAATCAGCCCCAGCATTTT.

The chain has TRBV6-1 and TRBJ2-2; D gene unclear. V was pared by 2 bases and J by 2 bases, with 9 bases between. This CDR3 spans 15 amino acids. Germline lookup yields CDR1 MNHNS and CDR2 SASEGT. The CDR3 sequence is CASSESLVNTGELFF. The CDR3 DNA reads as TGTGCCAGCAGTGAAAGTCTAGTAAACACCGGGGAGCTGTTTTTT.

This chain links TRBV11-3 with TRBJ2-3, with TRBD2 matching over 8 bases. The CDR3 runs to 15 residues. V gave up 5 bases and J gave up 1 base; unmatched junction bases: 5. The germline gives CDR1 SGHNT, CDR2 YENEEA. This chain's CDR3 is CASSKSGSRTDTQYF. The CDR3 coding sequence is TGTGCCAGCAGCAAAAGCGGGAGCCGCACAGATACGCAGTATTTT.

The rearrangement uses TRBV15 and TRBJ2-1; 8 nucleotides line up with TRBD2. Germline V CDR1 and CDR2: LNHNV, YYDKDF (reference sequence). This CDR3 region has 17 residues. V was clipped by 1 base and J by 4 bases; unmatched bases: 9. The CDR3 protein is CATSRGPSSGGYNEQFF. The CDR3 DNA reads as TGTGCCACCAGCAGAGGCCCGTCAAGCGGGGGTTACAATGAGCAGTTCTTC.

V usage is TRBV5-5 and J usage is TRBJ2-7, with D possibly TRBD1 on 5 matching bases. The V end lost 4 bases, the J end lost 3 bases, and 11 bases lay between the germline ends. Germline lookup yields CDR1 SGHKS and CDR2 YYEKEE (reference sequence). The CDR3 length is 13 residues. Here the CDR3 reads CASSMDINYEQYF. Here the CDR3 DNA reads TGTGCCAGCAGCATGGACATTAACTACGAGCAGTACTTC.

The chain carries TRBV6-5 and TRBJ1-2; 10 bases line up with TRBD1. V lost 6 bases to trimming and J lost 4 bases; unmatched junction nucleotides: 5. CDR1 is MNHEY and CDR2 is SVGAGI in the germline V gene. CDR3 size: 14 residues. CDR3 nucleotides: TGTGCCAGCAGACCGACAGGGGGCAGCTATGGCTACACCTTC. Its protein is CASRPTGGSYGYTF.

This clone was found a few times. The V and J genes are TRBV2 and TRBJ2-7; D remains unclear. V lost 5 bases and J 7 bases, leaving 15 bases between the germline ends. Germline V gene sequence: CDR1 SNHLY, CDR2 FYNNEI. This CDR3 has 13 residues. In DNA form, the CDR3 reads TGTGCCAGCAGTCCCGCGTGGGGTCGGGAGCAGTACTTC. Protein: CASSPAWGREQYF.

This clone was detected only once. This sequence joins TRBV28 and TRBJ1-1; possibly TRBD1 for D (6 bases). With 7 bases removed from V and 8 bases from J, the gap between germline ends came to 17 bases. CDR1 and CDR2 from the germline V gene are MDHEN and SYDVKM. There are 13 residues in the CDR3. The CDR3 sequence: CASKRGGAEEAFF. The CDR3 coding sequence is TGTGCCAGCAAAAGGGGGGGGGCAGAGGAAGCTTTCTTT.

V gene TRBV19 combines with J gene TRBJ1-4, with 7 positions matching TRBD1. The germline gives CDR1 LNHDA, CDR2 SQIVND (reference sequence). This CDR3 region has 12 residues. V trimming: 9 bases; J trimming: 7 bases; junction bases outside the gene matches: 5. CDR3 protein: CASTGTVEKLFF. CDR3 bases: TGTGCCAGCACTGGGACAGTTGAAAAACTGTTTTTT.

This chain joins TRBV7-9 and TRBJ1-5; D unresolved. This CDR3 has 12 amino acids. The V end was cut by 5 bases, the J end by 8 bases, with 10 bases between. Germline V gene lookup returns CDR1 SEHNR and CDR2 FQNEAQ (reference sequence). In DNA form, the CDR3 reads TGTGCCAGCAGCCAAGGACCAAAGCCCCAGCATTTT. Translation gives CASSQGPKPQHF.

This clone was recorded only once. V and J are TRBV6-1 and TRBJ1-2; 7 bases line up with TRBD1. The CDR3 runs to 14 residues. CDR1 MNHNS and CDR2 SASEGT come from the germline V gene. V trimming: 3 bases; J trimming: 4 bases; junction bases outside the gene matches: 5. CDR3 amino acids: CASSDPGQVYGYTF. The CDR3 DNA reads as TGTGCCAGCAGTGACCCCGGACAGGTCTATGGCTACACCTTC.